This T cell receptor (beta chain) was obtained from a study of OX40 agonist ivuxolimab in advanced cancers. Method: immunoSEQ multiplex PCR; TCRdb's copy keeps in-frame clones and lacks some. The sample lists just under 60,000 clones, 91% occurring once. V was clipped by 6 bases and J by 3 bases; unmatched bases: 8. Germline-derived CDR1 and CDR2 are KGHSH and LQKENI. CDR3 length equals 14 residues. This sequence originates from an adult with an advanced solid tumor such as melanoma, head and neck, liver or kidney cancer. The sequencing here drew on CD4+ or CD8+ T cells sorted from blood, taken in a trial of the OX40 agonist ivuxolimab. The chain joins TRBV18 to TRBJ2-7; the match to TRBD1 covers 7 bases. The CDR3 sequence: CASSPPAGGYEQYF. The CDR3 nucleotides are TGTGCCAGCTCCCCTCCAGCAGGGGGCTACGAGCAGTACTTC.